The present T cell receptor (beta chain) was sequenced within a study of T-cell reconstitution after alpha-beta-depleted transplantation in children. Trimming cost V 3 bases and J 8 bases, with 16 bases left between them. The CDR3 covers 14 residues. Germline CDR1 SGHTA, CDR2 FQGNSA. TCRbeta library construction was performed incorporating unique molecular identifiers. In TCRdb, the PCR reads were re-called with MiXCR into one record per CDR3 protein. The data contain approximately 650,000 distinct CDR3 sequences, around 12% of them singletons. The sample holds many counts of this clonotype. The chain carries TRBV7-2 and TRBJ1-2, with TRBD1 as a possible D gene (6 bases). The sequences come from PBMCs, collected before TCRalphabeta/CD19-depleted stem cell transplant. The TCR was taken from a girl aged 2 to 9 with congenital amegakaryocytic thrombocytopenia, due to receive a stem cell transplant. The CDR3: CASSFQQGLWGYTF. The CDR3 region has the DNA TGTGCCAGCAGCTTTCAACAGGGATTGTGGGGCTACACCTTC.